This T cell receptor (beta chain) was found in a study of metastatic and nonmetastatic thyroid tumors. Across the study: Repertoire data that came from the blood and tumor or nodule tissue of malignant and benign thyroid patients were compared.

TCRdb reprocessed the PCR reads via MiXCR. The sample holds fewer than 5,000 clones; 22% are singletons and the top ten take roughly 22%. V lost 7 bases to trimming and J lost 0 bases; unmatched junction nucleotides: 5. The germline V gene encodes CDR1 MNHEY and CDR2 SVGEGT. This CDR3 comprises 14 residues. The entire patient cohort was treatment-naive prior to thyroid surgery. The sequence was obtained from a male donor with papillary thyroid cancer or a benign thyroid nodule (not recorded which). Some clones in this sample may be carry-over from other donors' samples. The chain links TRBV6-2 or TRBV6-3 to TRBJ2-7; 8 bases fit TRBD2. The sample was tumor tissue. CDR3 sequence: CASKLADSSYEQYF. The CDR3 coding sequence is TGTGCCAGCAAACTAGCGGACAGCTCCTACGAGCAGTACTTC.